Listed below are T cell receptor beta chains from one sample, sequenced in a study of T cells expressing NK-cell markers. TCRdb re-called the 5' RACE reads and gives one entry per CDR3 protein, without DNA. The ten top clones account for about 10%, within a sample of about 400,000 distinct CDR3 sequences. The specimen was blood T cells: a sorted CD56 or NKG2C T cell subset, CD4+ or CD8+ T cells, or bulk PBMC T cells (not recorded which). The source is a woman between 50 and 59 years old in good health. CDR3s include the opening cysteine and the closing phenylalanine or tryptophan.

J | V | CDR3
TRBJ1-2 | TRBV5-5 | CASSFSLGILTSNYGYTF
TRBJ2-5 | TRBV6-1 | CASSPLAGFGETQYF
TRBJ2-4 | TRBV20-1 | CSARGGNAKNIQYF
TRBJ2-7 | TRBV7-2 | CASSLGRFSDLSSYEQYF
TRBJ2-1 | TRBV5-1 | CASSSAGVSSYNEQFF
TRBJ2-1 | TRBV6-5 | CASSHGLAGEIEQFF
TRBJ2-2 | TRBV6-6 | CASSRTHSGELFF
TRBJ2-4 | TRBV20-1 | CSAPGGANIQYF
TRBJ2-3 | TRBV27 | CASSTGTSRRDTQYF
TRBJ2-7 | TRBV10-3 | CAISEWALEGIYEQYF
TRBJ2-7 | TRBV6-6 | CASSDPGTGGYEQYF
TRBJ2-1 | TRBV5-5 | CAPQPGHYNEQFF
TRBJ1-4 | TRBV7-9 | CASSPRRGEKLFF
TRBJ2-2 | TRBV29-1 | CSVVGAGNTGELFF
TRBJ2-7 | TRBV20-1 | CSARGATSGSYEQYF
TRBJ2-5 | TRBV24-1 | CATSDRTGGRETQYF
TRBJ1-3 | TRBV6-6 | CASSFQAGNTIYF
TRBJ2-3 | TRBV4-1 | CASSYLSGASTDTQYF
TRBJ2-5 | TRBV29-1 | CSVDGQRQTQYF
TRBJ2-4 | TRBV12-3/TRBV12-4 | CASSFAGGIAKNIQYF
TRBJ1-1 | TRBV24-1 | CASSGTGDGGAFF
TRBJ2-2 | TRBV7-8 | CASSPRMNTGELFF
TRBJ1-5 | TRBV6-6 | CASSYHDRGNQPQHF
TRBJ2-5 | TRBV11-1 | CASSPAPRETQYF
TRBJ2-1 | TRBV20-1 | CSASMTLAGINEQFF
TRBJ2-3 | TRBV5-1 | CASSRGTGFSDTQYF
TRBJ2-3 | TRBV5-1 | CASSLSGGYGTDTQYF
TRBJ2-5 | TRBV12-3/TRBV12-4 | CASSSPGLGETQYF
TRBJ2-1 | TRBV11-2 | CASSLETSGVEQFF
TRBJ1-2 | TRBV20-1 | CSASGSNPNYGYTF
TRBJ2-3 | TRBV5-5 | CASSGQREGAGDTQYF
TRBJ1-6 | TRBV5-1 | CASSWDRENSPLHF
TRBJ1-1 | TRBV5-4 | CAGRDRASLGAFF
TRBJ2-7 | TRBV13 | CASSLSGLSTSYEQYF
TRBJ1-4 | TRBV6-6 | CASRNRDSHEKLFF
TRBJ2-7 | TRBV10-3 | CAISEGLAGLYEQYF
TRBJ2-2 | TRBV5-1 | CASSTPGAPNTGELFF
TRBJ1-5 | TRBV7-2 | CASSPQGGQPQHF
TRBJ2-1 | TRBV7-9 | CGNLEGGNEQFF
TRBJ1-3 | TRBV5-1 | CASSLAGYGNTIYF
TRBJ1-2 | TRBV20-1 | CSARGAGVTVDYGYTF
TRBJ1-6 | TRBV24-1 | CATSDGDPAVGSPLHF
TRBJ2-5 | TRBV5-1 | CASSVGTSGLEETQYF
TRBJ2-7 | TRBV11-2 | CASSLDPDRDEQYF
TRBJ2-7 | TRBV6-2/TRBV6-3 | CASSYSRGSENYEQYF
TRBJ1-2 | TRBV21-1 | CASSKERLATYGYTF
TRBJ1-1 | TRBV18 | CASSPGLGHTEAFF
TRBJ1-2 | TRBV5-6 | CASSTDRGAYTF
TRBJ2-5 | TRBV6-1 | CASRALGHDQETQYF
TRBJ1-1 | TRBV27 | CASSDRGGYTEAFF
TRBJ1-5 | TRBV6-5 | CASSTTGAQPQHF
TRBJ2-1 | TRBV24-1 | CATSDSPSGPSYNEQFF